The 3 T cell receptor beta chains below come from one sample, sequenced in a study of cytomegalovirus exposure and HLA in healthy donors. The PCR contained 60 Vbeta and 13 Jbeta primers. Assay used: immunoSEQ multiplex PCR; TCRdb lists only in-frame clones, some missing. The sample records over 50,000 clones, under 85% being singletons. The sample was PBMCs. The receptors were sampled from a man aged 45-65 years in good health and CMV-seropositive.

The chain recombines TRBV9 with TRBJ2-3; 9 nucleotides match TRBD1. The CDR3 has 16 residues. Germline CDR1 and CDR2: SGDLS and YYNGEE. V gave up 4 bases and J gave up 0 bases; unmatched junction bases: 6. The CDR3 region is CASSTRQGGSTDTQYF. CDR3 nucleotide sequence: TGTGCCAGCAGCACTCGACAGGGGGGAAGCACAGATACGCAGTATTTT.

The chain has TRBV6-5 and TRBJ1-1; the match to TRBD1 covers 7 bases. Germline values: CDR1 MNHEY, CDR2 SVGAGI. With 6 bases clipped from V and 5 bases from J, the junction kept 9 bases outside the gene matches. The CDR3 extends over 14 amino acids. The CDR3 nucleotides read TGTGCCAGCAGACGACCAGGGGGGTGGACTGAAGCTTTCTTT. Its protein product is CASRRPGGWTEAFF.

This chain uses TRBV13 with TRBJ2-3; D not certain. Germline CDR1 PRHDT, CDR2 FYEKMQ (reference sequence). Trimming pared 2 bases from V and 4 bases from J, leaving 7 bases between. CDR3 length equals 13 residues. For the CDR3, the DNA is TGTGCCAGCAGCTTACGGAGCCCAGATACGCAGTATTTT. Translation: CASSLRSPDTQYF.